This TCR beta chain appears in the sequencing data of a study of blood T cell repertoires in COVID-19. About the study: Specimens from acute and convalescent COVID-19 originated in the United States, Italy and Spain. From T cells, B-cell-depleted T cells, or PBMCs came the material, which was cDNA or gDNA.

Source study methods: Nucleated cell number was recorded as an estimate derived from reference gene primer amplification. Here immunoSEQ multiplex PCR was the method, and the copy in TCRdb shows in-frame clones only, minus some. That table gives V, J and clone size, and the DNA gave D and trimming. This sample carries almost 250,000 clones, roughly 85% of them seen once, and the ten largest clones take about 9.1%. Allocation to cohorts depended on clinical history reported by the participants. CDR3 length equals 14 residues. V was shortened by 4 bases and J by 6 bases, with 15 bases between the two germline ends. Germline CDR1 and CDR2: SEHNR and FQNEAQ (reference sequence).

The origin of this receptor is a woman aged 45 to 65 with acute COVID-19. Sequenced: PBMCs or T cells enriched from blood (not recorded which). This chain uses TRBV7-9 with TRBJ1-1; no clear D. CDR3 nucleotide sequence: TGTGCCAGCAGCTACGCGGGGTTTACAGCTGAAGCTTTCTTT. Translation: CASSYAGFTAEAFF.